A single sample is the source of the 9 T cell receptor beta chains below, sequenced in a study of glioma-infiltrating T cells. TCR alpha and beta CDR3 regions were amplified from RNA using iRepertoire nested multiplex PCR. TCRdb re-called the multiplex PCR reads with MiXCR, one entry per CDR3 protein. Of approximately 90,000 distinct CDR3 sequences listed, around a quarter are singletons. Sequenced input: glioma tissue, nonneoplastic brain tissue, or PBMCs (not recorded which). The receptor source for this set is a human donor with low-grade glioma or glioblastoma, undergoing nonglioma brain surgery, or in good health (not recorded which).

This clonotype has a count of ten or more. The gene calls are TRBV6-1 and TRBJ1-1, with D tentatively TRBD1 (6 bases). Per germline, CDR1 MNHNS and CDR2 SASEGT. The CDR3 extends over 13 amino acids. Between the trimmed V and J ends, which lost 6 bases and 4 bases, there was a span of 12 bases. CDR3 amino acids: CASSTTGITEAFF. The CDR3 DNA reads as TGTGCCAGCAGCACCACAGGGATCACTGAAGCTTTCTTT.

This clonotype appeared a few times. J is TRBJ2-2 and V is TRBV4-1, with 8 bases fitting TRBD2. CDR1 and CDR2 from the germline V gene are MGHRA and YSYEKL. CDR3 size: 19 residues. Unmatched junction bases numbered 15, after V lost 1 base and J lost 5 bases. The CDR3 reads CASSQVLLVEAGETGELFF. CDR3 DNA: TGCGCCAGCAGCCAAGTCCTTCTCGTGGAAGCGGGGGAAACCGGGGAGCTGTTTTTT.

This clonotype was observed many times. This rearrangement joins TRBV20-1 to TRBJ2-3; 7 bases are a match to TRBD1. Germline V gene data show CDR1 as DFQATT and CDR2 as SNEGSKA (reference sequence). V dropped 6 bases and J dropped 2; count of bases not matched to a gene: 11. This CDR3 has 15 residues. CDR3 sequence reads: CSATRDSPFTDTQYF. The CDR3 DNA is TGCAGTGCCACCCGGGACAGCCCTTTCACAGATACGCAGTATTTT.

This clonotype was observed many times. V usage is TRBV7-2 and J usage is TRBJ2-1; D not certain. The V gene's germline CDR1 is SGHTA and CDR2 FQGNSA. The CDR3 spans 13 residues. Trimming left V 3 bases short and J 8 bases short, with 11 bases between. CDR3 region: CASSFVATHEQFF. The DNA for the CDR3 is TGTGCCAGCAGCTTTGTAGCCACTCATGAGCAGTTCTTC.

The gene calls are TRBV20-1 and TRBJ2-7, with a weak D call TRBD1 (6 bases). The CDR3 consists of 14 residues. Trimming pared 0 bases from V and 4 bases from J, leaving 13 bases between. Germline CDR1 reads DFQATT; CDR2 reads SNEGSKA (reference sequence). CDR3 protein: CSARDPAQGYEQYF. CDR3 DNA: TGCAGTGCTAGAGACCCCGCACAGGGATACGAGCAGTACTTC.

This clonotype has more than one count but fewer than ten. The CDR3 region is CASSTRPPSTEAFF. CDR3 coding DNA: TGTGCCAGCAGTACAAGGCCGCCAAGCACTGAAGCTTTCTTT. This sequence joins TRBV2 and TRBJ1-1; D is undetermined. This CDR3 contains 14 residues. Trimming pared 5 bases from V and 4 bases from J, leaving 14 bases between. Germline lookup yields CDR1 SNHLY and CDR2 FYNNEI.

This clonotype was seen just once. A junction end diverges from the germline sequence, so it may reflect a read error. The rearrangement uses TRBV7-2 and TRBJ2-1; 7 nucleotides align to TRBD2. The CDR3 is 15 amino acids. Germline CDR1 is SGHTA and CDR2 is FQGNSA. CDR3 in amino acids: CASSRPPAGVETKYF. The CDR3 nucleotides read TGTGCCAGCAGCCGCCCGCCGGCGGGGGTGGAGACCAAGTACTTC.

In its sample, this clonotype was seen many times. This chain uses TRBV20-1 with TRBJ1-1, with a weak D call TRBD1 (6 bases). The germline V gene encodes CDR1 DFQATT and CDR2 SNEGSKA (reference sequence). This CDR3 comprises 16 residues. V was cut by 3 bases and J by 5 bases, with 22 bases left in between. CDR3 sequence (DNA): TGCAGTGCTAGCCTAGGGGGTATCGGGGTGGGAACTGAAGCTTTCTTT. This encodes CSASLGGIGVGTEAFF.

In regard to this clonotype: Given a much more abundant clone one base away, this may be a read error. J is TRBJ1-5 and V is TRBV10-3, with 11 bases aligning to TRBD1. Looked up from germline, CDR1 is ENHRY and CDR2 is SYGVKD. There are 15 residues in the CDR3. Unmatched junction bases numbered 4, after V lost 4 bases and J lost 5 bases. Here the CDR3 reads CAISGSDRGHQPQHF. CDR3 nucleotides: TGTGCCATCAGTGGCTCGGACAGGGGGCATCAGCCCCAGCATTTT.